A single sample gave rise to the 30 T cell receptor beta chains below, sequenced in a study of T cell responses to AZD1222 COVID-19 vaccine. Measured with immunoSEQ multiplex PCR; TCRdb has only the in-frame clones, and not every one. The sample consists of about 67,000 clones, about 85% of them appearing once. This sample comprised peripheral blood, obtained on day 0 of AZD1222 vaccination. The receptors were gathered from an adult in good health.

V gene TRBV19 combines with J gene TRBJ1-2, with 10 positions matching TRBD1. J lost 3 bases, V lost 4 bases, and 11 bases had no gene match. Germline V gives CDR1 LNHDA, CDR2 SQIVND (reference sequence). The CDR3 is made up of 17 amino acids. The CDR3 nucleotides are TGTGCCAGTAGTAAAAGGGACAGGGGAAATTGGTACTATGGCTACACCTTC. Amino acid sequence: CASSKRDRGNWYYGYTF.

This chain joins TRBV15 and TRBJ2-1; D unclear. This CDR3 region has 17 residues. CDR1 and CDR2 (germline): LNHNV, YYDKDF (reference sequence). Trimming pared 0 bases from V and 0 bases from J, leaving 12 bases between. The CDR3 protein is CATSRDPGDSSYNEQFF. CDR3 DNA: TGTGCCACCAGCAGAGATCCTGGGGATAGCTCCTACAATGAGCAGTTCTTC. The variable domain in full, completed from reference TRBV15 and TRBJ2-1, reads DAMVIQNPRYQVTQFGKPVTLSCSQTLNHNVMYWYQQKSSQAPKLLFHYYDKDFNNEADTPDNFQSRRPNTSFCFLDIRSPGLGDTAMYLCATSRDPGDSSYNEQFFGPGTRLTVL.

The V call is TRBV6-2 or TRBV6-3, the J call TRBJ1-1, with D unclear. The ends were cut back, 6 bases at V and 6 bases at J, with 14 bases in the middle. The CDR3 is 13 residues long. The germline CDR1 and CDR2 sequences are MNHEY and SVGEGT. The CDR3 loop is CASSPNGLAEAFF. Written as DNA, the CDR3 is TGTGCCAGCAGCCCTAATGGGCTCGCTGAAGCTTTCTTT.

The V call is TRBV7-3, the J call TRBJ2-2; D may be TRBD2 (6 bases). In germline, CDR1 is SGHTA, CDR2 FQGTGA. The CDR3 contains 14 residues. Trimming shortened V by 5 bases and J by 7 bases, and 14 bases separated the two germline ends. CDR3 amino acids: CASSLTSVGGELFF. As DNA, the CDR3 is TGTGCCAGCAGCCTGACTAGTGTGGGCGGGGAGCTGTTTTTT.

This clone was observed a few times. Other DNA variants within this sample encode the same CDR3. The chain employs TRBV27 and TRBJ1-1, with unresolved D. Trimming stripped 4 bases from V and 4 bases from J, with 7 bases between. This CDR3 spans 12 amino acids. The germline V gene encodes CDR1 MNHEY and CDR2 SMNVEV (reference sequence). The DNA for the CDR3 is TGTGCCAGCAGTTATACGGGCACTGAAGCTTTCTTT. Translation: CASSYTGTEAFF.

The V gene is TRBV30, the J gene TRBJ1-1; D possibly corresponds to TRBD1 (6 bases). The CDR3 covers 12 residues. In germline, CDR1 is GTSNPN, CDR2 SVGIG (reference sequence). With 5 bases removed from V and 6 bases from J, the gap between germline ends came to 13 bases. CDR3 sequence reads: CAWGGGGAEAFF. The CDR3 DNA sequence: TGTGCCTGGGGCGGAGGGGGGGCTGAAGCTTTCTTT.

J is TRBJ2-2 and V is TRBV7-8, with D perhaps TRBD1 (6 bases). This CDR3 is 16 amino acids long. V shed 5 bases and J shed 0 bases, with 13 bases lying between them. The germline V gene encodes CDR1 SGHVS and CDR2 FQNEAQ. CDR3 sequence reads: CASSDPDRPNTGELFF. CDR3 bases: TGTGCCAGCAGCGACCCGGACAGACCGAACACCGGGGAGCTGTTTTTT. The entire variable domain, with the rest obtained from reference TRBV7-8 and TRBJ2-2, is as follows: GAGVSQSPRYKVAKRGQDVALRCDPISGHVSLFWYQQALGQGPEFLTYFQNEAQLDKSGLPSDRFFAERPEGSVSTLKIQRTQQEDSAVYLCASSDPDRPNTGELFFGEGSRLTVL.

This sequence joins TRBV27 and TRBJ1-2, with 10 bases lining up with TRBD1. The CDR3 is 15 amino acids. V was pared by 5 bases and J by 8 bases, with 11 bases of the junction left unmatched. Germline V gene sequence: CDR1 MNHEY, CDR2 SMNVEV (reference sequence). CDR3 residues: CASSTPGQGYQGYTF. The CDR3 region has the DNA TGTGCCAGCAGTACCCCGGGACAGGGGTATCAAGGCTACACCTTC.

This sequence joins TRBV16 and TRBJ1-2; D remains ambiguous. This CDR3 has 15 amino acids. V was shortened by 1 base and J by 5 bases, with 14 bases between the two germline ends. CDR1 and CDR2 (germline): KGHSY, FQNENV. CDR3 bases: TGTGCCAGCAGCCAATTAATAGGCGGCAAATATGGCTACACCTTC. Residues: CASSQLIGGKYGYTF.

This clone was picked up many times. CDR3 sequence reads: CAVPTRGDSNSPLHF. The DNA for the CDR3 is TGTGCCGTCCCGACGAGGGGGGACTCAAATTCACCCCTCCACTTT. The chain combines TRBV7-2 with TRBJ1-6; TRBD1 might be the D (6 bases). The CDR3 loop spans 15 amino acids. With 11 bases removed from V and 7 bases from J, the gap between germline ends came to 21 bases. Per the germline V gene, CDR1 is SGHTA and CDR2 is FQGNSA.

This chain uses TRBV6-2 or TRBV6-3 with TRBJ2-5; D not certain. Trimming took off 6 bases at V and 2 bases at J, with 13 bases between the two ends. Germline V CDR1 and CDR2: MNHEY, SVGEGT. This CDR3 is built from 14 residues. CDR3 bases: TGTGCCAGCAGCCCGGTAGAGGCTCAAGAGACCCAGTACTTC. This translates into CASSPVEAQETQYF.

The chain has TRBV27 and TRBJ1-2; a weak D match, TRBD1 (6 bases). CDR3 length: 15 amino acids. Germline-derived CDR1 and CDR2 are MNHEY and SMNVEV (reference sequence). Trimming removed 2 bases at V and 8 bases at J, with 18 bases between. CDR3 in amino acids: CASSLDQGPWAGYTF. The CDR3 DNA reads TGTGCCAGCAGTTTAGACCAGGGGCCGTGGGCCGGCTACACCTTC.

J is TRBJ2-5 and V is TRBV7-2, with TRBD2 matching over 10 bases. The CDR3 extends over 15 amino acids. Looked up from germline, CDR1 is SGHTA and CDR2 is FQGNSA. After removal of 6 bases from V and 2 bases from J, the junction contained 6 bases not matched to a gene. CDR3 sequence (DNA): TGTGCCAGCAGGCTGACTAGCGGGCCGCAAGAGACCCAGTACTTC. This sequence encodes CASRLTSGPQETQYF.

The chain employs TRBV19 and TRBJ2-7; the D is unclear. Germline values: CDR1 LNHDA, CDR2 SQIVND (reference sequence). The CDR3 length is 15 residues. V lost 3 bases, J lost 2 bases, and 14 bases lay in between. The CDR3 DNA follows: TGTGCCAGTAGTATCCTCCCCCATGAAGCCTACGAGCAGTACTTC. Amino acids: CASSILPHEAYEQYF.

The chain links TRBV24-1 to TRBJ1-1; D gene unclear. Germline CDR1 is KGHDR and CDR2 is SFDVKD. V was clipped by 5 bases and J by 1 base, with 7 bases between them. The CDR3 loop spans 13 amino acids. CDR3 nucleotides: TGTGCCACCAGTGGCCAGACGAACACTGAAGCTTTCTTT. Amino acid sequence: CATSGQTNTEAFF.

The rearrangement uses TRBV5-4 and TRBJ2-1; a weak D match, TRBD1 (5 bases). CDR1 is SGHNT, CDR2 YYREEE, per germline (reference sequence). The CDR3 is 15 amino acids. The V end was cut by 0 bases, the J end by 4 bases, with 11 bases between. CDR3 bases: TGTGCCAGCAGCTTGGATCGGCAGGGATACAATGAGCAGTTCTTC. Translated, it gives CASSLDRQGYNEQFF.

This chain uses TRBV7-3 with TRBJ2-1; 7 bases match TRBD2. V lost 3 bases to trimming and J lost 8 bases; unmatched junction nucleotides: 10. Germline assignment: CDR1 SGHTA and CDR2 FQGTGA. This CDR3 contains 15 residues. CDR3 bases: TGTGCCAGCAGCTTTATCGGCGGGAGTGGGGATGAGCAGTTCTTC. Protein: CASSFIGGSGDEQFF.

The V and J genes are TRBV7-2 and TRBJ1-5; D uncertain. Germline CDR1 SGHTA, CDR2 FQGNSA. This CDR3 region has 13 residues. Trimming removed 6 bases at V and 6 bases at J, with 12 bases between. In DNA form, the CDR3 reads TGTGCCAGCAGTTTCTCTGGAGTTCAGCCCCAGCATTTT. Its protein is CASSFSGVQPQHF.

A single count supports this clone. The DNA of the CDR3 is TGTGCCAGCAGGGGGGCGTCTAACTATGGCTACACCTTC. Translation gives CASRGASNYGYTF. The chain recombines TRBV7-2 with TRBJ1-2, with a possible D match to TRBD1 (6 bases). The CDR3 loop spans 13 amino acids. The ends were cut back, 6 bases at V and 0 bases at J, with 8 bases in the middle. Germline CDR1 SGHTA, CDR2 FQGNSA.

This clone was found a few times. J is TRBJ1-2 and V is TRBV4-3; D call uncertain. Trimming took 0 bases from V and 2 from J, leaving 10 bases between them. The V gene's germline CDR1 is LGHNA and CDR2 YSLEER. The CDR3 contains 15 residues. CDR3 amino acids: CASSQDQSGNYGYTF. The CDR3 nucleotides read TGCGCCAGCAGCCAAGATCAATCAGGAAACTATGGCTACACCTTC.

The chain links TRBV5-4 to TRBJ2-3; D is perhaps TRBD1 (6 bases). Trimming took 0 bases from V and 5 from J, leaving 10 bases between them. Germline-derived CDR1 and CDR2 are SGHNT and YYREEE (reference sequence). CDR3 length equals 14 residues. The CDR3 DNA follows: TGTGCCAGCAGCTTGGGGGCCAGGGGAGATACGCAGTATTTT. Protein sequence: CASSLGARGDTQYF.

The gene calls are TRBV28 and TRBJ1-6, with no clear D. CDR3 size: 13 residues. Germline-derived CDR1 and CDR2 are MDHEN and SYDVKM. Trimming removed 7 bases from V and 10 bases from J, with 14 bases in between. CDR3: CASKPPGGSPLHF. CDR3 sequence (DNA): TGTGCCAGCAAACCCCCGGGAGGCTCACCCCTCCACTTT.

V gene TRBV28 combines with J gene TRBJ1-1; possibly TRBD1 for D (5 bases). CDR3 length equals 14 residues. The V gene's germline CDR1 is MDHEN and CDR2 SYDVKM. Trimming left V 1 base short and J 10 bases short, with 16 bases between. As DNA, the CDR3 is TGTGCCAGCAGTTTATCGGGACCTCAAAATACAGCTTTCTTT. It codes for CASSLSGPQNTAFF.

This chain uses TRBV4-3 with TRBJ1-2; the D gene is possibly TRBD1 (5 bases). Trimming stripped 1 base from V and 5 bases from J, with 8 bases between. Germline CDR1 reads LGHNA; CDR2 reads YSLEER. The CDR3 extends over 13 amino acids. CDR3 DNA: TGCGCCAGCAGCCAAGGCAGGGAGTATGGCTACACCTTC. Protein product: CASSQGREYGYTF.

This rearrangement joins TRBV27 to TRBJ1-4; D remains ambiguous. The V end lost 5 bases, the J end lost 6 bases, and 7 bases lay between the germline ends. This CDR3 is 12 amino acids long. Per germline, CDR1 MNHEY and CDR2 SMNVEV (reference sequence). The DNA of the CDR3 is TGTGCCAGCAGTCCGGGTTATGAAAAACTGTTTTTT. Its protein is CASSPGYEKLFF.

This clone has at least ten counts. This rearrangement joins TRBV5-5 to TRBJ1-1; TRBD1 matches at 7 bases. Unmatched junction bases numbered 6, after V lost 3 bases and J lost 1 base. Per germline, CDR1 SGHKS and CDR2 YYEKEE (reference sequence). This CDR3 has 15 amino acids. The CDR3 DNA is TGTGCCAGCAGCTCATTAACAGGGGCGAACACTGAAGCTTTCTTT. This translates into CASSSLTGANTEAFF.

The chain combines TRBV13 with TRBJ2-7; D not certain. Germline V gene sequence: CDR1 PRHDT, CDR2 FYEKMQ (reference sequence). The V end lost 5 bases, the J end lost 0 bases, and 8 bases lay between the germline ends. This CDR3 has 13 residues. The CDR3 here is CASSHSYSYEQYF. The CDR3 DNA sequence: TGTGCCAGCAGCCATTCTTACTCCTACGAGCAGTACTTC.

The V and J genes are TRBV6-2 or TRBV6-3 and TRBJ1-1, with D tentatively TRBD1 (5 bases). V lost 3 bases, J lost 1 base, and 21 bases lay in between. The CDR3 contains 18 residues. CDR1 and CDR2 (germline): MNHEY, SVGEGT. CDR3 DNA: TGTGCCAGCAGTTATATAACATGGTCGGGGGGAAAGAACACTGAAGCTTTCTTT. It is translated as CASSYITWSGGKNTEAFF.

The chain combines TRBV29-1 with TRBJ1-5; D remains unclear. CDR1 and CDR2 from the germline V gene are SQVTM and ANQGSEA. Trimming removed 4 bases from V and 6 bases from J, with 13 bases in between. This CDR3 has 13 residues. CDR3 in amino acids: CSVGPRMGQPQHF. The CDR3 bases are TGCAGCGTTGGACCCCGAATGGGTCAGCCCCAGCATTTT.

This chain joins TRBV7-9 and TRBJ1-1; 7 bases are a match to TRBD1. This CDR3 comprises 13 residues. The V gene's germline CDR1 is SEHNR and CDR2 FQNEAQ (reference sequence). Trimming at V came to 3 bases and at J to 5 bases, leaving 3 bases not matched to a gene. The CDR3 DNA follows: TGTGCCAGCAGCTTGACAGGGCATACTGAAGCTTTCTTT. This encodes CASSLTGHTEAFF.